The 3 T cell receptor beta chains listed next were all sequenced from one sample in a study of shared clonotypes between healthy human individuals. Profiled with immunoSEQ multiplex PCR; TCRdb holds only in-frame clones, not every one. The sample yields approximately 620,000 clones, 97% seen once. The sample comprised naive CD4+ T cells sorted from blood. Subset meaning: CD45RA+ positively selected. All receptors derive from a woman in her twenties or thirties in good health.

V is TRBV15 and J is TRBJ2-5, with D hard to call. The J call may be in error: the DNA end matches TRBJ2-7 better. The germline V gene has CDR1 LNHNV and CDR2 YYDKDF (reference sequence). This CDR3 region has 11 residues. The DNA of the CDR3 is TGTGCCACCAGCAGAGATGACGAGCAGTACTTC. Translated: CATSRDDEQYF.

This clone was seen a few times. The rearrangement joins TRBV18 to TRBJ2-7; D remains unclear. The CDR3 totals 13 residues. Trimming took off 5 bases at V and 7 bases at J, with 15 bases between the two ends. Germline V gene lookup returns CDR1 KGHSH and CDR2 LQKENI. The CDR3 here is CASSIMDRGEQYF. The CDR3 coding sequence is TGTGCCAGCTCAATCATGGATCGTGGGGAGCAGTACTTC.

The J gene is TRBJ2-5, the V gene TRBV5-4; 14 bases are a match to TRBD2. The CDR3 runs 16 residues. V was pared by 4 bases and J by 7 bases, with 9 bases of the junction left unmatched. Germline V CDR1 and CDR2: SGHNT, YYREEE (reference sequence). CDR3 in DNA: TGTGCCAGCAGCGGGACTAGCGGGAGAACGGCTTGGACCCAGTACTTC. Its protein is CASSGTSGRTAWTQYF.